This is a list of T cell receptor beta chains from one sample in a study of T-cell reconstitution after alpha-beta-depleted transplantation in children. Each CDR3 protein gets one entry after TCRdb re-called the PCR reads with MiXCR. The sample records fewer than 250,000 distinct CDR3 sequences, around 8% being singletons. The sample here was PBMCs, mostly from graft donor cells, taken 180 days after TCRalphabeta/CD19-depleted stem cell transplant. All receptors come from a male patient aged 10 to 17 who had a stem cell transplant for acute lymphoblastic leukemia, so the T cells may come from the graft donor. The CDR3 runs from the conserved cysteine through the conserved F or W. Each record gives: J gene, D gene, clone size, V gene, CDR3 DNA, CDR3 protein. A D gene is named only where the DNA matches it firmly. Clone size is not always given. Where it is, it says once, few, many or a class for expanded clones.

TRBJ2-2 TRBD1 many TRBV5-1 TGCGCCAGCAGCTCACAGGGGGACACCGGGGAGCTGTTTTTT CASSSQGDTGELFF
TRBJ2-4 TRBD2 many TRBV10-3 TGTGCCACCTCTAGCGGGAGGGCCGCAAACATTCAGTACTTC CATSSGRAANIQYF
TRBJ1-5 NA many TRBV20-1 TGCAGTGCTAGAGATCTCAGGGGCGCCGAGCCTTATAGCAATCAGCCCCAGCATTTT CSARDLRGAEPYSNQPQHF
TRBJ2-1 TRBD1 few TRBV7-9 TGTGCCAGCAGCCGGCGACAGGGGGAGACCTACAATGAGCAGTTCTTC CASSRRQGETYNEQFF
TRBJ1-5 NA many TRBV6-2/TRBV6-3 TGTGCCAGCAGTTTCTCGATCATCTTGGACAGAACCATCGGTGGCAATCAGCCCCAGCATTTT CASSFSIILDRTIGGNQPQHF
TRBJ2-6 NA many TRBV3-1 TGTGCCAGCAGCCGAGACTTCTCTGGGGCCAACGTCCTGACTTTC CASSRDFSGANVLTF
TRBJ2-2 NA NA TRBV4-3 TGCCCCAGCAGCCTTTTGGCCGGGGAGCTGTTTTTT CPSSLLAGELFF
TRBJ2-2 NA many TRBV5-1 TGCGCCAGCAGCAGTCAGGAAACCGGGGAGCTGTTTTTT CASSSQETGELFF
TRBJ1-2 NA many TRBV5-1 TGCGCCAGCAGCGATCCGGGACGGATCTATGGCTACACCTTC CASSDPGRIYGYTF
TRBJ2-1 TRBD1 NA TRBV15 TGTGCCACCAGCAGATCTGGGACAGTAGCGAGGTTCTTC CATSRSGTVARFF
TRBJ2-5 NA NA TRBV19 TGTGCCAGTAGTATAGGGGGCGGGGCAGTAGGAGAGACCCAGTACTTC CASSIGGGAVGETQYF
TRBJ1-1 NA many TRBV29-1 TGCAGCGTTGAAGTGGGAGGGTACGCTGAAGCTTTCTTT CSVEVGGYAEAFF
TRBJ2-7 NA many TRBV7-9 TGTGCCAGCAAGGGCCTCTCCTACGAGCAGTACTTC CASKGLSYEQYF
TRBJ2-1 TRBD2 many TRBV6-5 TGTGCCAGCAGTTTACGGACTAGCTCCTACAATGAGCAGTTCTTC CASSLRTSSYNEQFF
TRBJ2-1 TRBD2 many TRBV27 TGTGCCAGCAGTTTTGCAGCGGGAGTTCTTGAGCAGTTCTTC CASSFAAGVLEQFF
TRBJ2-7 TRBD2 many TRBV20-1 TGCAGTGCTAGTTTAGCGGGGGGGCCGGGCGAGCAGTACTTC CSASLAGGPGEQYF